One T cell receptor beta chain is described in this entry. Trimming pared 3 bases from V and 5 bases from J, leaving 13 bases between. Germline V gene lookup returns CDR1 SQVTM and CDR2 ANQGSEA. The CDR3 consists of 13 residues. This record comes from a study of blood T cell repertoires in COVID-19. Original processing notes: Quantification of nucleated cells was approximated via reference gene primer amplification. Some clones are missing from TCRdb's copy, which holds only in-frame ones; the method was immunoSEQ multiplex PCR. Clone size and the V and J calls come from that table; the DNA yielded D and trimming. The repertoire includes about 160,000 clones, around 92% of them detected once, and approximately 4.9% sits in the top ten.

The V and J genes are TRBV29-1 and TRBJ1-2; D perhaps matches TRBD1 (6 bases). The sequenced sample was peripheral blood. The TCR sequence derives from a man younger than 45 with COVID-19, enrolled during active disease. The CDR3 is CSVESDSYYGYTF. CDR3 nucleotides: TGCAGCGTTGAGTCGGACAGCTATTATGGCTACACCTTC.